The present entry profiles one T cell receptor (beta chain) with its context. The sample holds one count of this clone. Its antigen is not yet known. The input lacks base qualities; no much larger clone sits a single base away. The sample belongs to a study of blood T cell repertoires in COVID-19 (dated by TCRdb to 2018 to 2021). With respect to the entire study: Samples from collaborators originated in the United States, Italy and Spain and spanned both the acute and convalescent phases of COVID-19. The dataset comprised deeply sampled blood TCRbeta repertoires from subjects exposed to, actively infected with, or recovered from COVID-19. A freely available public database, intended as a resource for researchers studying the immune response to SARS-CoV-2, is where the repertoires were released. Samples came from the ongoing ImmuneRACE study (first 160 participants) plus 1,254 subjects from 6 global collaborators. The material from the prospective study consisted of cDNA or gDNA derived from T cells, B-cell-depleted T cells, or PBMCs. Sample metadata almost always included a de-identified subject ID, COVID-19 status, age in years and sex. HLA class I and class II types, where available, came from metadata supplied by the sample provider rather than from assay-based typing. What the study reported, not specific to this receptor: Clinical and demographic metadata were provided uncurated, with the amount varying by source and participant.

TCRbeta CDR3 regions were amplified from genomic DNA by means of the immunoSEQ Assay, a bias-controlled multiplex PCR. The authors processed their data as follows. Within the assay, amplification of reference gene primers was used to estimate how many nucleated cells each sample contained. To quantify the absolute abundance of each unique TCRbeta CDR3 rearrangement, sequence reads were collapsed and filtered. For each sample, productive Simpson clonality was calculated as the square root of Simpson's diversity index over productive rearrangements. Here the immuneACCESS table is served through TCRdb, limited to in-frame sequences with V and J called. Missing clones are a known gap in these copies; in checked studies unresolved V genes cover under half, and the rest lacks a known reason. That table gives V, J and clone size, and the DNA gave D and trimming. The sample table holds 200,000 to 250,000 clones, of which almost 90% were seen once. The ten largest make up roughly 16% of the sample.

Ends trimmed: V by 8 bases, J by 2 bases; bases unmatched to a gene: 15. Inclusive of the bounding cysteine and phenylalanine, the CDR3 is 18 residues long. Only the CDR3 DNA is retained, 54 bases long and in frame from the first base. The germline V gene provides CDR1 SNHLY and CDR2 FYNNEI. Participants in the prospective study were aged roughly 18 to 90 years, lived in under 30 United States geographic areas, and enrolled through a virtual design. To assign participants to cohorts, the prospective study relied on clinical history that participants themselves reported in a screening survey and a study questionnaire. Exposed participants had been in contact, within 2 weeks of entering the study, with a person who had a PCR-confirmed or clinician-diagnosed case of COVID-19. Each participant in the prospective study had whole blood, serum and a nasopharyngeal or oropharyngeal swab collected by mobile phlebotomists. Prospective study participants could optionally give additional blood draws and questionnaires over a roughly 2-month period. Before DNA extraction, blood samples from the prospective study were shipped at room temperature or frozen.

The chain was built from TRBV2 and TRBJ1-6; TRBD1 lines up with 7 middle nucleotides. What was sequenced was PBMCs or T cells enriched from blood (not recorded which). This receptor was identified in a young man who had been exposed to COVID-19. The encoded CDR3 is CASRQTTGTGTYNSPLHF. The sequenced DNA is TGTGCCAGCCGCCAAACGACAGGGACGGGGACCTATAATTCACCCCTCCACTTT.